This TCR beta chain was identified in a study of T-cell memory formation after mild COVID-19. For the study at large: Each donor largely had its own TCR clusters.

The CDR3 is 14 amino acids. Between the trimmed V and J ends, which lost 6 bases and 4 bases, there was a span of 15 bases. Worth noting for this clonotype: Its target is unknown.

The study's findings and limits: Whereas later expanders leaned CD4+, clones contracting day 15 to 85 showed a balanced CD4/CD8 makeup. Pre-infection memory harbored some responding clones, suggesting cross-reactive memory joined. The authors did not confirm SARS-CoV-2 specificity of second-wave clones peaking day 37.

Using its own MiXCR run on the 5' RACE reads, TCRdb lists one record per CDR3 protein. The profile shows about 190,000 distinct CDR3 sequences, approximately 20% of them singletons. The chain uses TRBV12-3 or TRBV12-4 and TRBJ2-5, with D perhaps TRBD2 (7 bases). The sequence was obtained from an adult woman who had mild COVID-19 (a few samples of this study predate the infection). Cell type and time point are not known. The sequenced sample was PBMCs or a T cell subset sorted from them (not recorded which). CDR3 amino acids: CASRLWGGGETQYF. The CDR3 DNA reads TGTGCCAGCAGACTTTGGGGGGGCGGAGAGACCCAGTACTTC.